What follows is one T cell receptor beta chain and its context. The antigen it recognizes is unknown. No base quality information exists; no much larger clone differs at one position. This sample stems from a study of identical twins listed by TCRdb under 2016. With respect to the entire study: The study deep-sequenced TCR alpha and beta repertoires from monozygotic twins, unrelated adults of various ages and cord blood to test whether fetal clonotypes persist. To rule out contamination, replicate twin experiments were performed at different times with different library preparation protocols. Findings and caveats that apply to the study as a whole: Zero-insertion analyses could be partly confounded by invariant T cells such as MAIT and iNKT, although diverse VJ usage argued against such confounding for most clonotypes. Recombination models systematically underestimated out-of-frame TCR alpha sharing in monozygotic twins but agreed with sharing between unrelated individuals. A weaker excess of twin sharing was found in beta out-of-frame sequences because the signal-to-noise ratio was lowered by fewer shared sequences. Compared with coincidental sharing between unrelated individuals, out-of-frame TCR alpha sequences shared between twins showed an excess of sequences with low generation probability. Because the same donors could not be followed over many years, the conclusions relied on cross-sectional statistical analysis. Fewer insertions were carried by abundant cord blood beta clonotypes; a weaker similar trend was observed in young adult naive repertoires, while no such trend was observed in memory repertoires.

All donors were healthy Caucasians. Three pairs of female monozygotic twins, all aged roughly 18 to 29 years, made up the twin cohort. Positive isolation kits from Invitrogen were used to isolate CD4+ and CD8+ T cell populations. Libraries were constructed by 5' RACE. The sequencer listed for this sample is Illumina HiSeq 2000. A universal primer binding site was introduced by template switching, and a unique molecular identifier was present in the final cDNA, enabling accurate counting of TCR cDNA molecules. First-strand cDNA for TCR alpha and beta chains was synthesized from specific primers in the conserved constant-segment region. Each cDNA library was double barcoded, with a SMART-Mk sample barcode plus Illumina barcodes, to control for contamination. TruSeq adapter sequences along with Illumina sample barcodes were introduced in two successive PCR steps. TCR alpha and beta cDNA libraries were sequenced on the Illumina HiSeq platform with custom primers. In the original analysis: MiGEC processed the raw reads to extract unique molecular identifiers, while MiXCR was used to determine the CDR3 positions. Recombination models were inferred per individual with the repgenHMM and IGoR tools using an EM algorithm. The analysis of shared clonotypes was done with the tcR package in R, with sharing normalized by the product of cloneset sizes. Out-of-frame nonproductive sequences were analyzed to study raw recombination free of thymic and clonal selection effects. The public reads were reprocessed in TCRdb via fastp at Q25 and MiXCR, keeping in-frame beta chains. Rows merge per CDR3 protein into single entries with the most common DNA and genes. The V and J calls were determined by TCRdb, not by the authors. The sample table contains about 200,000 distinct CDR3 sequences; only one count was recorded for 5% to 7% of them. Just over 14% of the sample is taken by the ten largest.

For CDR1 and CDR2, the germline V gene (reference sequence) lists MNHEY and SMNVEV. The CDR3 has 14 amino acids, counting the end cysteine and phenylalanine. Of the read, only the CDR3 DNA is kept; its 42 bases are in frame from base 1. The germline ends are 10 bases apart after V is trimmed by 3 bases and J by 5 bases. The data also belong to a second study, concerning T cells expressing NK-cell markers. In that second paper, the authors write: In sorted CD3+CD56+NKG2C+, CD3+CD56+NKG2C- and CD3+CD56-NKG2C+ T-cell subsets from eight donors, TCR beta-chain repertoires were profiled. Among the eight sequenced donors, only one was HCMV-seronegative, while the other seven were HCMV-seropositive. In several experiments an anti-gammadeltaTCR antibody was added to restrict sorting to alphabetaTCR-expressing T cells. For six donors, the dominant CD3+CD56+NKG2C+ clonotypes were among the top 10 CD8+ clonotypes and accounted for 1.0-7.0% of CD8+ T cells. Those dominant clonotypes were again the most abundant among CD3+CD56-NKG2C+ cells in several donors, at about 25-60.1%. Whether the expanded NKG2C-expressing T cell clones were specific for HCMV antigens remained unclear. Randomly selected healthy volunteers, three men and five women, were used as the eight sequenced donors. To determine HCMV serostatus, a commercial ELISA kit was used to detect HCMV-specific IgG in serum. MIGEC was used to demultiplex reads and group the reads by UMI, and MiTCR was used to assemble and quantify clonotypes. To exclude erroneous sequences, any TCR cDNA sequence not supported by at least two reads was discarded. The tcR package was used for downstream repertoire analysis, with clonotypes matched between fractions based on CDR3 nucleotide sequence plus V segment. VDJmatch was used to annotate antigen specificity against VDJdb, with one amino acid substitution in CDR3 permitted.

The chain is encoded by TRBV27 joined to TRBJ2-2, with no D gene named confidently. This clonotype originated in a woman aged 18-35 years in good health. Material for sequencing was CD8+ T cells sorted from blood. In nucleotides, the sequence is TGTGCCAGCAGTTTCGGCCAGACGACCGGGGAGCTGTTTTTT. This is translated as CASSFGQTTGELFF.